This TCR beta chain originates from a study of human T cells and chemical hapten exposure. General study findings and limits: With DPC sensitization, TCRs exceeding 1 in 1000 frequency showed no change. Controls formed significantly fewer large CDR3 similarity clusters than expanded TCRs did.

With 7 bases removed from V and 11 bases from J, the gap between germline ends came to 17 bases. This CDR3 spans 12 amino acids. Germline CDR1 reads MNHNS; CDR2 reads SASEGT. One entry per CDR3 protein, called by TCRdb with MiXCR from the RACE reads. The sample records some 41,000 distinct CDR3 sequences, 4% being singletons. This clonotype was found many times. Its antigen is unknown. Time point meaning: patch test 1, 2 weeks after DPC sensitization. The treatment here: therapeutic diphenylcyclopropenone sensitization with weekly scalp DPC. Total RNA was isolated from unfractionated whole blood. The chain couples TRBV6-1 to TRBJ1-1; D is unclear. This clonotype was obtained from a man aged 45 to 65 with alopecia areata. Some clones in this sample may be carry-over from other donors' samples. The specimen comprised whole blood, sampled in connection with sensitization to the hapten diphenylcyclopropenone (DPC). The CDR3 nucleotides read TGTGCCAGCATTACCGTTGGGCCCGCGGCTTTCTTT. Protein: CASITVGPAAFF.